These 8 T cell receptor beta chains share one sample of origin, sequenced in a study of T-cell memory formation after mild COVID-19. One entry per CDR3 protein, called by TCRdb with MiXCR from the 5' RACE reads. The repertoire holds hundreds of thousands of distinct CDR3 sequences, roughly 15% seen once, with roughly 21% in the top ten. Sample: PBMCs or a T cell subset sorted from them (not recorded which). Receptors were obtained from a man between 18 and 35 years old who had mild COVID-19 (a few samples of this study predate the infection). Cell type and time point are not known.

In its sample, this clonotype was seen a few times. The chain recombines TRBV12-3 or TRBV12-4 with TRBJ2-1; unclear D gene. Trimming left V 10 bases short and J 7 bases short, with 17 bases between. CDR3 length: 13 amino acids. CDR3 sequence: CATSVGLGNEQFF. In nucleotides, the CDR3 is TGTGCCACCTCGGTTGGGCTCGGGAATGAGCAGTTCTTC.

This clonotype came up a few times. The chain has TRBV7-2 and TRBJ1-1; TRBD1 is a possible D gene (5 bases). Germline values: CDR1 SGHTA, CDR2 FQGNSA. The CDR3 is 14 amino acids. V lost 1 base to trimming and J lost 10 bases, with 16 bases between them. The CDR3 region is CASSLEGLGRRAFF. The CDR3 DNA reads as TGTGCCAGCAGCTTAGAGGGGCTGGGGAGGAGAGCTTTCTTT.

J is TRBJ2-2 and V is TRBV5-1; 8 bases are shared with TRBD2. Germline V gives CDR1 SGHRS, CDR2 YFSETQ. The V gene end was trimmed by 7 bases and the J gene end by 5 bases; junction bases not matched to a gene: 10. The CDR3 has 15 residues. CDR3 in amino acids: CASALAGPGTGELFF. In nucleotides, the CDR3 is TGCGCCAGCGCCTTAGCGGGACCGGGTACCGGGGAGCTGTTTTTT.

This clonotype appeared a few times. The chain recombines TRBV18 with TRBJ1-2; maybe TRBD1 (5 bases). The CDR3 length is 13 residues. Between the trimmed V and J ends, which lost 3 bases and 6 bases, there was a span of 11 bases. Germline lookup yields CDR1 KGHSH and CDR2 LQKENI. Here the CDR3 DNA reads TGTGCCAGCTCACCTTCTAACAGGAATGGCTACACCTTC. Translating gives CASSPSNRNGYTF.

The CDR3 DNA reads TGTGCCAGCAGCCCACGCGGGGTGAAGTATAATTCACCCCTCCACTTT. It codes for CASSPRGVKYNSPLHF. V and J are TRBV7-6 and TRBJ1-6; no clear D. The CDR3 length is 16 residues. Trimming took 5 bases from V and 4 from J, leaving 15 bases between them. Germline assignment: CDR1 SGHVS and CDR2 FNYEAQ. Full variable domain (rest looked up from reference TRBV7-6 and TRBJ1-6): GAGVSQSPRYKVTKRGQDVALRCDPISGHVSLYWYRQALGQGPEFLTYFNYEAQQDKSGLPNDRFSAERPEGSISTLTIQRTEQRDSAMYRCASSPRGVKYNSPLHFGNGTRLTVT.

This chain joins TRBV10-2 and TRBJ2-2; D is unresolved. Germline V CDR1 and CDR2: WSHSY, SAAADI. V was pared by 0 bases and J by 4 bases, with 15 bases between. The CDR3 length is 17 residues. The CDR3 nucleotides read TGCGCCAGCAGTGAGTCGCTGGGTGCGGTTTTCACCGGGGAGCTGTTTTTT. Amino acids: CASSESLGAVFTGELFF.

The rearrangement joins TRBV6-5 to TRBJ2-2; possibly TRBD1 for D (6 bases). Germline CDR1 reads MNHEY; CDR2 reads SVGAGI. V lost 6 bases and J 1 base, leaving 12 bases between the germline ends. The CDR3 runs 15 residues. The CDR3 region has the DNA TGTGCCAGCAGAACCACGGGACAGAACACCGGGGAGCTGTTTTTT. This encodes CASRTTGQNTGELFF.

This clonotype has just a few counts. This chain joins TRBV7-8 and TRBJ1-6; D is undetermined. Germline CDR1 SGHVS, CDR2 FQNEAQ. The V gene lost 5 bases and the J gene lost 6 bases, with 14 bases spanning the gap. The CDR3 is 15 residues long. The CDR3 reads CASSPQAGSNSPLHF. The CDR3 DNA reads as TGTGCCAGCAGCCCCCAGGCGGGGAGTAATTCACCCCTCCACTTT.